This TCR beta chain is from a study of beta chain features in type 1 diabetes. Details on this clone: Its target is unknown.

Points from the study as a whole: Among type 1 diabetes patients, VDJ junctions had fewer insertions and more deletions. Any HLA-type effect on TCRB rearrangement remained unresolved here.

The CDR3 extends over 15 amino acids. In germline, CDR1 is SQVTM, CDR2 ANQGSEA. V lost 4 bases to trimming and J lost 5 bases, with 17 bases between them. Every bit of the isolated RNA underwent reverse transcription, so sequencing read expressed TCRB transcripts. Generated by immunoSEQ multiplex PCR, the TCRdb table keeps only in-frame clones and is missing some. The sample shows under 900,000 clones, 15% to 20% of them seen only once. The sample consisted of naive CD4+ T cells from blood. The sequence came from a woman under 30 in good health. The chain uses TRBV29-1 and TRBJ2-2; the D is unclear. The DNA of the CDR3 is TGCAGCGTTGCCCCAGTTTGGAGCCCTACCGGGGAGCTGTTTTTT. Translation gives CSVAPVWSPTGELFF.